This TCR beta chain was sequenced for a study of T cell changes during pregnancy in multiple sclerosis. TCRdb's copy holds only in-frame clones and misses some; the assay was immunoSEQ multiplex PCR. The top ten hold roughly 2.3% of the sample, which has about 98,000 clones, about 91% seen once. CDR1 is SNHLY and CDR2 is FYNNEI in the germline V gene. The V gene end was trimmed by 8 bases and the J gene end by 1 base; junction bases not matched to a gene: 7. The CDR3 length is 15 residues. The TCR comes from a female donor in good health, enrolled as a control in a pregnancy study. The sequences come from peripheral blood, collected after pregnancy. The chain recombines TRBV2 with TRBJ2-4; 8 bases fit TRBD1. The CDR3 DNA is TGTGCCAGCGGGGGACAGGCGGGGGCCAAAAACATTCAGTACTTC. Its protein is CASGGQAGAKNIQYF.